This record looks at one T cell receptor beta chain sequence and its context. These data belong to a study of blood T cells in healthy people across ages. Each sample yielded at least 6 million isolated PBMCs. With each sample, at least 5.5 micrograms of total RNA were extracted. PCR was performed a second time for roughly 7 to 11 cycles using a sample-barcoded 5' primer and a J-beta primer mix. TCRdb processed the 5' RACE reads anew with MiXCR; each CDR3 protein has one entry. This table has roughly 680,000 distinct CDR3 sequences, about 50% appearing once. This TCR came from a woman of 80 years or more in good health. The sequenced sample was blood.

CDR3 residues: CASSEVGQGLGEQYF. In DNA form, the CDR3 reads TGTGCCAGCAGTGAAGTGGGACAGGGTCTAGGGGAGCAGTACTTC. The chain uses TRBV2 and TRBJ2-5; 9 nucleotides line up with TRBD1. The CDR3 extends over 15 amino acids. Looked up from germline, CDR1 is SNHLY and CDR2 is FYNNEI. J lost 11 bases, V lost 1 base, and 11 bases had no gene match.